This entry lists 20 T cell receptor beta chains sequenced from one sample in a study of blood T cell repertoires in COVID-19. The table came from immunoSEQ multiplex PCR; TCRdb's copy has only in-frame clones and leaves some out. The sample contains over 350,000 clones, 87% of which appear only once. Specimen: PBMCs or T cells enriched from blood (not recorded which). Receptor source: a young woman with acute COVID-19.

The rearrangement links TRBV27 to TRBJ2-6; D not resolved. The germline V gene encodes CDR1 MNHEY and CDR2 SMNVEV (reference sequence). V lost 3 bases and J 0 bases, leaving 6 bases between the germline ends. The CDR3 covers 15 residues. In nucleotides, the CDR3 is TGTGCCAGCAGTTTGCGATACTCTGGGGCCAACGTCCTGACTTTC. Translation gives CASSLRYSGANVLTF. Together with reference TRBV27 and TRBJ2-6, the CDR3 gives the full variable domain: EAQVTQNPRYLITVTGKKLTVTCSQNMNHEYMSWYRQDPGLGLRQIYYSMNVEVTDKGDVPEGYKVSRKEKRNFPLILESPSPNQTSLYFCASSLRYSGANVLTFGAGSRLTVL.

The chain has TRBV7-2 and TRBJ1-5; 7 bases match TRBD1. The CDR3 sequence is 15 residues long. J lost 7 bases, V lost 1 base, and 7 bases had no gene match. Germline lookup yields CDR1 SGHTA and CDR2 FQGNSA. This chain's CDR3 is CASSLVYRGGQPQHF. CDR3 DNA sequence: TGTGCCAGCAGCTTAGTTTACAGGGGCGGGCAGCCCCAGCATTTT.

As DNA, the CDR3 is TGTGCCAGCAGCCCACGCATGTCTAGCGGGAGTGGTGCAGATACGCAGTATTTT. Encoded protein: CASSPRMSSGSGADTQYF. The chain joins TRBV7-9 to TRBJ2-3; 10 bases agree with TRBD2. CDR1 is SEHNR and CDR2 is FQNEAQ in the germline V gene (reference sequence). This CDR3 is built from 18 residues. The V gene end was trimmed by 5 bases and the J gene end by 4 bases; junction bases not matched to a gene: 15.

The CDR3 sequence: CASRDRGSETQYF. The CDR3 DNA reads TGCGCCAGCAGGGACAGGGGTAGCGAGACCCAGTACTTC. The gene calls are TRBV23-1 and TRBJ2-5; 9 nucleotides agree with TRBD1. TRBV23-1 is designated an ORF whose function remains uncertain. V was pared by 6 bases and J by 5 bases, with 4 bases of the junction left unmatched. The CDR3 consists of 13 residues.

The chain is built from TRBV5-4 and TRBJ1-3, with a weak D call TRBD1 (6 bases). V lost 4 bases and J lost 0, with 11 bases in between. Germline V lookup: CDR1 SGHNT, CDR2 YYREEE (reference sequence). The CDR3 extends over 15 amino acids. CDR3 coding DNA: TGTGCCAGCAGCCCTGACAGGAGCTCTGGAAACACCATATATTTT. Residues: CASSPDRSSGNTIYF.

The V gene is TRBV10-3, the J gene TRBJ1-1, with D possibly matching TRBD1 (5 bases). The CDR3 extends over 15 amino acids. V dropped 2 bases and J dropped 3 bases, with 13 bases sitting between them. Germline V gives CDR1 ENHRY, CDR2 SYGVKD. Here the CDR3 reads CAISEATRDDTEAFF. For the CDR3, the DNA is TGTGCCATCAGTGAGGCAACCAGGGATGACACTGAAGCTTTCTTT.

This clone was counted a few times. The genes are TRBV7-2 and TRBJ1-5, with TRBD1 matching over 9 bases. V lost 1 base and J lost 3; bases outside the gene matches: 4. The CDR3 totals 16 residues. CDR1 and CDR2 from the germline V gene are SGHTA and FQGNSA. DNA for the CDR3: TGTGCCAGCAGCTTAGAGGGGACAGGGATCAATCAGCCCCAGCATTTT. Its protein is CASSLEGTGINQPQHF.

This chain connects TRBV4-3 to TRBJ2-1, with 11 bases that match TRBD1. Per the germline V gene, CDR1 is LGHNA and CDR2 is YSLEER. Germline trimming cut 4 bases from V and 3 bases from J; bases unmatched to any gene: 5. CDR3 size: 16 residues. CDR3 sequence reads: CASSLPGTGGYNEQFF. The CDR3, as DNA: TGCGCCAGCAGCCTCCCCGGGACAGGGGGCTACAATGAGCAGTTCTTC.

A note on this clone: The germline gene is not matched at one end of the junction; a read error may be the cause. V is TRBV18 and J is TRBJ1-2; D remains unclear. From germline, CDR1 is KGHSH and CDR2 LQKENI. This CDR3 region has 12 residues. The DNA of the CDR3 is TGTGCCAGCTCACCAGAAGACGACAATCTCTTCTTC. This translates into CASSPEDDNLFF.

In its sample, this clone was seen once. The V gene is TRBV7-9, the J gene TRBJ1-2; 8 bases match TRBD1. Germline CDR1 reads SEHNR; CDR2 reads FQNEAQ (reference sequence). V dropped 4 bases and J dropped 7; count of bases not matched to a gene: 8. This CDR3 region has 14 residues. CDR3 in DNA: TGTGCCAGCAGCTCACCGGGACAGGCTGGTGGCTACACCTTC. Translation gives CASSSPGQAGGYTF.

This clone showed up just a few times. The chain is built from TRBV5-1 and TRBJ2-6; perhaps TRBD2 as D (6 bases). The V gene lost 4 bases and the J gene lost 1 base, with 12 bases spanning the gap. Germline CDR1 SGHRS, CDR2 YFSETQ. This CDR3 is built from 16 residues. The DNA for the CDR3 is TGCGCCAGCAGCCCGCGCGCGGGGTCTGGGGCCAACGTCCTGACTTTC. Translating it yields CASSPRAGSGANVLTF.

This sequence joins TRBV11-2 and TRBJ1-3; no clear D. Looked up from germline, CDR1 is SGHAT and CDR2 is FQNNGV. There are 15 residues in the CDR3. Trimming removed 5 bases from V and 0 bases from J, with 11 bases in between. The CDR3 nucleotides read TGTGCCAGCAGCCCCGAGGGCTTCTCTGGAAACACCATATATTTT. It translates to CASSPEGFSGNTIYF.

This chain uses TRBV9 with TRBJ2-2, with D possibly TRBD1 on 6 matching bases. V shed 3 bases and J shed 5 bases, with 8 bases lying between them. This CDR3 comprises 13 residues. The germline CDR1 and CDR2 sequences are SGDLS and YYNGEE. CDR3 sequence reads: CASSATGTGELFF. In DNA, the CDR3 is TGTGCCAGCAGCGCCACAGGGACCGGGGAGCTGTTTTTT.

The chain employs TRBV4-1 and TRBJ2-7, with D perhaps matching TRBD2 (6 bases). Germline assignment: CDR1 MGHRA and CDR2 YSYEKL. CDR3 length equals 14 residues. Trimming pared 0 bases from V and 3 bases from J, leaving 9 bases between. The CDR3 DNA reads as TGCGCCAGCAGCCAAGAAAGTAGCGGCTACGAGCAGTACTTC. Translation gives CASSQESSGYEQYF.

In its sample, this clone was seen once. The V call is TRBV29-1, the J call TRBJ2-6, with a weak D call TRBD1 (6 bases). Trimming stripped 4 bases from V and 0 bases from J, with 19 bases between. The CDR3 spans 18 residues. From germline, CDR1 is SQVTM and CDR2 ANQGSEA. DNA of the CDR3: TGCAGCGTTGGTCTCCGGGACATGACCCTCTCTGGGGCCAACGTCCTGACTTTC. The encoded protein is CSVGLRDMTLSGANVLTF.

V usage is TRBV12-3 or TRBV12-4 and J usage is TRBJ2-7; 8 bases agree with TRBD2. The CDR3 is 13 residues long. The junction had 4 bases not matched to a gene; V was cut back by 5 bases and J by 4 bases. CDR3 nucleotides: TGTGCCAGCAGTCCGGGACTAGGGTACGAGCAGTACTTC. Translated, it gives CASSPGLGYEQYF.

J is TRBJ2-1 and V is TRBV11-2; tentative D call: TRBD1 (5 bases). Trimming removed 2 bases at V and 8 bases at J, with 19 bases between. The CDR3 sequence is 16 residues long. Germline CDR1 SGHAT, CDR2 FQNNGV. The CDR3 region has the DNA TGTGCCAGCAGCTTAAGGGGTGGACCCTCTGCTGATGAGCAGTTCTTC. Protein: CASSLRGGPSADEQFF.

This CDR3 reads CASSPDFYGYTF. CDR3 DNA: TGTGCCAGCAGCCCCGACTTCTATGGCTACACCTTC. The V gene is TRBV11-2, the J gene TRBJ1-2, with D uncertain. CDR1 SGHAT and CDR2 FQNNGV come from the germline V gene. Trimming took 5 bases from V and 4 from J, leaving 8 bases between them. This CDR3 spans 12 amino acids.

The V call is TRBV5-1, the J call TRBJ1-1; 9 bases are a match to TRBD1. V shed 4 bases, J shed 5 bases, and the junction held 6 bases outside the gene matches. The CDR3 totals 14 residues. Germline CDR1 is SGHRS and CDR2 is YFSETQ. The DNA for the CDR3 is TGCGCCAGCAGCACGGGACAGGGTGGGACTGAAGCTTTCTTT. It translates to CASSTGQGGTEAFF.

The rearrangement links TRBV28 to TRBJ2-3; no firm D call. The CDR3 is 14 residues long. Germline V CDR1 and CDR2: MDHEN, SYDVKM. Trimming left V 2 bases short and J 4 bases short, with 10 bases between. CDR3 bases: TGTGCCAGCAGTTTACAGGTTATAGCAGATACGCAGTATTTT. Protein: CASSLQVIADTQYF.